Below are 25 T cell receptor beta chains sequenced from a single sample in a study of cytomegalovirus exposure and HLA in healthy donors. Primers: 60 Vbeta forward and 13 Jbeta reverse. The data were produced by immunoSEQ multiplex PCR, yet TCRdb's version contains in-frame clones alone and is incomplete. The sample contains 200,000 to 250,000 clones, under 80% of which appear only once. The sequencing input was PBMCs. Receptors originate from a woman aged 25 to 39 in good health and CMV-seronegative.

The J gene is TRBJ1-1, the V gene TRBV19; D is possibly TRBD1 (6 bases). V was cut by 8 bases and J by 0 bases, with 22 bases left in between. Germline CDR1 and CDR2: LNHDA and SQIVND (reference sequence). This CDR3 spans 17 amino acids. Written as DNA, the CDR3 is TGTGCCAGTTATCCCCTCCATCTAACAGGGTTGAACACTGAAGCTTTCTTT. As protein: CASYPLHLTGLNTEAFF. The whole variable domain, remainder taken from reference TRBV19 and TRBJ1-1, is DGGITQSPKYLFRKEGQNVTLSCEQNLNHDAMYWYRQDPGQGLRLIYYSQIVNDFQKGDIAEGYSVSREKKESFPLTVTSAQKNPTAFYLCASYPLHLTGLNTEAFFGQGTRLTVV.

V and J are TRBV6-1 and TRBJ2-1; 10 bases line up with TRBD1. The germline CDR1 and CDR2 sequences are MNHNS and SASEGT. V dropped 1 base and J dropped 3; count of bases not matched to a gene: 6. The CDR3 is 17 residues long. In nucleotides, the CDR3 is TGTGCCAGCAGTGAAGAAGGGACAGGGGTTCGCTACAATGAGCAGTTCTTC. This gives the protein CASSEEGTGVRYNEQFF.

This sequence joins TRBV5-5 and TRBJ1-5, with D perhaps TRBD1 (5 bases). CDR1 SGHKS and CDR2 YYEKEE come from the germline V gene (reference sequence). Trimming cost V 2 bases and J 7 bases, with 16 bases left between them. CDR3 size: 15 residues. The CDR3 DNA follows: TGTGCCAGCAGCTTTCAGTTGGGGCTCCGACAGCCCCAGCATTTT. Its translation is CASSFQLGLRQPQHF.

J is TRBJ2-3 and V is TRBV5-4; D might be TRBD2 (5 bases). The CDR3 covers 16 residues. From germline, CDR1 is SGHNT and CDR2 YYREEE (reference sequence). Trimming pared 1 base from V and 2 bases from J, leaving 14 bases between. The CDR3 DNA sequence: TGTGCCAGCAGCTTGTCTGAGGGAGCCCCCACAGATACGCAGTATTTT. It specifies CASSLSEGAPTDTQYF. Filled out from reference TRBV5-4 and TRBJ2-3, the complete variable domain reads ETGVTQSPTHLIKTRGQQVTLRCSSQSGHNTVSWYQQALGQGPQFIFQYYREEENGRGNFPPRFSGLQFPNYSSELNVNALELDDSALYLCASSLSEGAPTDTQYFGPGTRLTVL.

CDR3 coding DNA: TGTGCCACCTCGGACAGGTATACGCAGTATTTT. This sequence encodes CATSDRYTQYF. This chain connects TRBV19 to TRBJ2-3; the match to TRBD1 covers 7 bases. The CDR3 covers 11 residues. With 10 bases clipped from V and 7 bases from J, the junction kept 5 bases outside the gene matches. CDR1 and CDR2 from the germline V gene are LNHDA and SQIVND (reference sequence).

The J gene is TRBJ1-4, the V gene TRBV7-9, with 7 nucleotides matching TRBD1. J was trimmed by 3 bases and V by 5 bases; bases with no gene match: 6. The CDR3 covers 15 residues. Germline V gene sequence: CDR1 SEHNR, CDR2 FQNEAQ (reference sequence). CDR3 sequence (DNA): TGTGCCAGCAGCCCGCAGGACAGGTCTAATGAAAAACTGTTTTTT. Its translation: CASSPQDRSNEKLFF.

This sequence joins TRBV29-1 and TRBJ1-2; a weak D match, TRBD1 (5 bases). V lost 5 bases and J 1 base, leaving 14 bases between the germline ends. CDR3 length: 14 residues. The germline gives CDR1 SQVTM, CDR2 ANQGSEA. The CDR3 DNA reads TGCAGCGTTTCCCCTTTGGGGGGTAACTATGGCTACACCTTC. Its translation: CSVSPLGGNYGYTF.

This clone was seen only once. The chain combines TRBV11-2 with TRBJ2-7; 7 bases map to TRBD2. In germline, CDR1 is SGHAT, CDR2 FQNNGV. This CDR3 has 16 amino acids. The V gene end was trimmed by 1 base and the J gene end by 7 bases; junction bases not matched to a gene: 13. The chain's CDR3 is CASSLGGLRELFEQYF. DNA for the CDR3: TGTGCCAGCAGCTTAGGAGGGTTGCGGGAGCTTTTTGAGCAGTACTTC. Combining the CDR3 with reference TRBV11-2 and TRBJ2-7 gives the whole variable domain EAGVAQSPRYKIIEKRQSVAFWCNPISGHATLYWYQQILGQGPKLLIQFQNNGVVDDSQLPKDRFSAERLKGVDSTLKIQPAKLEDSAVYLCASSLGGLRELFEQYFGPGTRLTVT.

V usage is TRBV14 and J usage is TRBJ1-6; D remains ambiguous. This CDR3 contains 17 residues. Germline V gene sequence: CDR1 SGHDN, CDR2 FVKESK. Between the trimmed V and J ends, which lost 4 bases and 0 bases, there was a span of 13 bases. The CDR3 region has the DNA TGTGCCAGCAGCCCTCTCGAGGCGAGCTCCTATAATTCACCCCTCCACTTT. Amino acid sequence: CASSPLEASSYNSPLHF.

This clone has more than one count but fewer than ten. CDR3 sequence reads: CASKSTGGVDTEAFF. CDR3 in DNA: TGTGCCAGCAAATCAACAGGGGGCGTTGACACTGAAGCTTTCTTT. The chain employs TRBV6-1 and TRBJ1-1; 9 bases are a match to TRBD1. The ends lost 7 bases at V and 3 bases at J; junction bases unmatched: 9. From germline, CDR1 is MNHNS and CDR2 SASEGT. This CDR3 comprises 15 residues.

This clone has a handful of counts. One junction end disagrees with the germline gene, perhaps due to a read error. The rearrangement joins TRBV30 to TRBJ1-1; 7 nucleotides match TRBD1. This CDR3 has 15 residues. Germline V lookup: CDR1 GTSNPN, CDR2 SVGIG (reference sequence). In DNA, the CDR3 is TGTGCCTGGAGTAGACCGACAGGGCTCAGGACTGAAGATTTATTT. Amino acid sequence: CAWSRPTGLRTEDLF.

The chain carries TRBV11-3 and TRBJ1-6; D remains unclear. Trimming removed 5 bases from V and 5 bases from J, with 4 bases in between. This CDR3 spans 12 amino acids. Germline loops: CDR1 SGHNT, CDR2 YENEEA. The CDR3 DNA is TGTGCCAGCAGCCCGGATAATTCACCCCTCCACTTT. Residues: CASSPDNSPLHF.

The rearrangement uses TRBV6-1 and TRBJ1-1; no clear D gene. With 0 bases removed from V and 7 bases from J, the gap between germline ends came to 15 bases. The CDR3 has 15 residues. Per the germline V gene, CDR1 is MNHNS and CDR2 is SASEGT. CDR3 in DNA: TGTGCCAGCAGTGAAGCGGGTGGGGAGTATGATGAAGCTTTCTTT. Its protein product is CASSEAGGEYDEAFF.

Worth noting for this clone: One junction end does not reproduce the germline sequence, and a read error may be involved. The chain combines TRBV7-9 with TRBJ1-2, with TRBD1 matching over 8 bases. This CDR3 comprises 16 residues. Germline CDR1 reads SEHNR; CDR2 reads FQNEAQ (reference sequence). CDR3 loop: CSSSPLASDRENGYTF. The CDR3, as DNA: TGTTCCAGCAGCCCTTTAGCCTCGGACAGGGAAAATGGCTACACCTTC.

The chain links TRBV5-6 to TRBJ2-1; TRBD2 matches at 13 bases. V trimming: 4 bases; J trimming: 2 bases; junction bases outside the gene matches: 6. CDR3 length equals 17 residues. Germline V gene lookup returns CDR1 SGHDT and CDR2 YYEEEE. The CDR3, as DNA: TGTGCCAGCAGCGCGACGACTAGCGGGAGGCCCTACAATGAGCAGTTCTTC. This translates into CASSATTSGRPYNEQFF.

This clone was detected only a few times. The chain combines TRBV12-5 with TRBJ1-2; D ambiguous. Per germline, CDR1 LGHNT and CDR2 FRNRAP. The CDR3 consists of 13 residues. V dropped 5 bases and J dropped 4 bases, with 11 bases sitting between them. DNA for the CDR3: TGTGCTAGTGGTACCCAGGTGGGCTATGGCTACACCTTC. This gives the protein CASGTQVGYGYTF.

V usage is TRBV19 and J usage is TRBJ2-3; tentatively, D is TRBD1 (6 bases). Trimming pared 5 bases from V and 2 bases from J, leaving 14 bases between. CDR1 is LNHDA, CDR2 SQIVND, per germline (reference sequence). The length of the CDR3 is 15 residues. The CDR3 protein is CASSQQGPVTDTQYF. In DNA, the CDR3 is TGTGCCAGTAGTCAACAGGGACCTGTCACAGATACGCAGTATTTT.

This clone was counted a few times. The chain has TRBV9 and TRBJ1-6; 8 nucleotides match TRBD1. CDR3 length equals 15 residues. Per the germline V gene, CDR1 is SGDLS and CDR2 is YYNGEE. V gave up 4 bases and J gave up 5 bases; unmatched junction bases: 5. CDR3 loop: CASSPRTGNNSPLHF. The CDR3 bases are TGTGCCAGCAGCCCTCGGACAGGGAATAATTCACCCCTCCACTTT.

A note on this clone: Within the sample, other DNA sequences also encode this same CDR3. V gene TRBV30 combines with J gene TRBJ1-1; the match to TRBD1 covers 8 bases. Per germline, CDR1 GTSNPN and CDR2 SVGIG (reference sequence). J lost 5 bases, V lost 5 bases, and 4 bases had no gene match. The CDR3 has 12 amino acids. CDR3 sequence reads: CAWGQGGTEAFF. As DNA, the CDR3 is TGTGCCTGGGGACAGGGAGGAACTGAAGCTTTCTTT.

The rearrangement uses TRBV19 and TRBJ1-2; 8 bases fit TRBD1. The J segment lost 4 bases and the V segment lost 5 bases, leaving 18 bases of the junction unmatched. The length of the CDR3 is 18 residues. CDR1 and CDR2 (germline): LNHDA, SQIVND (reference sequence). The CDR3 DNA reads TGTGCCAGTAGTCTACTGGGGCAGGGGGCTTTTTCTACCTATGGCTACACCTTC. Encoded protein: CASSLLGQGAFSTYGYTF.

This chain joins TRBV19 and TRBJ2-3; a weak D match, TRBD1 (5 bases). Trimming stripped 5 bases from V and 0 bases from J, with 21 bases between. Germline V gives CDR1 LNHDA, CDR2 SQIVND (reference sequence). This CDR3 is built from 18 residues. The CDR3 spells CASSPSRDYGASTDTQYF. The CDR3 nucleotides are TGTGCCAGTAGTCCCAGCAGGGATTACGGTGCGAGCACAGATACGCAGTATTTT.

J is TRBJ2-1 and V is TRBV5-1; TRBD2 matches 8 bases. CDR1 and CDR2 from the germline V gene are SGHRS and YFSETQ. This CDR3 spans 14 amino acids. The trim removed 7 bases at V and 5 bases at J, leaving 8 bases unmatched. CDR3 sequence (DNA): TGCGCCAGCTCCGACGGGAGGGCTAACAATGAGCAGTTCTTC. Translating it yields CASSDGRANNEQFF.

V gene TRBV19 combines with J gene TRBJ1-2, with 8 bases fitting TRBD1. CDR1 and CDR2 (germline): LNHDA, SQIVND (reference sequence). Trimming removed 2 bases from V and 3 bases from J; junction bases left unmatched: 5. The CDR3 totals 15 residues. The CDR3 reads CASSINPGGDYGYTF. The CDR3 bases are TGTGCCAGTAGTATAAACCCAGGGGGCGACTATGGCTACACCTTC.

This clone was recorded only once. This chain links TRBV28 with TRBJ1-1, with D tentatively TRBD1 (5 bases). V was clipped by 6 bases and J by 0 bases, with 14 bases between them. Germline loops: CDR1 MDHEN, CDR2 SYDVKM. The CDR3 runs 15 residues. CDR3 sequence reads: CASSPPSGVNTEAFF. The CDR3 region has the DNA TGTGCCAGCAGCCCCCCCTCGGGGGTGAACACTGAAGCTTTCTTT.

This chain links TRBV5-1 with TRBJ1-2; D uncertain. V was shortened by 5 bases and J by 6 bases, with 14 bases between the two germline ends. CDR1 SGHRS and CDR2 YFSETQ come from the germline V gene. CDR3 length: 13 amino acids. The CDR3 sequence is CASSLRGDDGYTF. In nucleotides, the CDR3 is TGCGCCAGCAGTCTCCGGGGAGACGATGGCTACACCTTC.